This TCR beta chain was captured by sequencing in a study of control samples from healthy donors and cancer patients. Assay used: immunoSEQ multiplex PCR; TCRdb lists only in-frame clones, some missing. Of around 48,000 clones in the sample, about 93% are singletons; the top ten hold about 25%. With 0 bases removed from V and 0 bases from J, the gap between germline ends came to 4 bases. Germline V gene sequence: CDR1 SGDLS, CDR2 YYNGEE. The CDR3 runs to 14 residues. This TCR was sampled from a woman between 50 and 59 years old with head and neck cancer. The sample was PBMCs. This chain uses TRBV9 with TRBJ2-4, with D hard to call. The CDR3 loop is CASSVGLAKNIQYF. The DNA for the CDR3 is TGTGCCAGCAGCGTAGGACTAGCCAAAAACATTCAGTACTTC. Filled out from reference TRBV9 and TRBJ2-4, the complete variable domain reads DSGVTQTPKHLITATGQRVTLRCSPRSGDLSVYWYQQSLDQGLQFLIQYYNGEERAKGNILERFSAQQFPDLHSELNLSSLELGDSALYFCASSVGLAKNIQYFGAGTRLSVL.